A selection of T cell receptor beta chains follows, all from one sample in a study of T cells in Graves' hyperthyroidism and ophthalmopathy. TCRdb recomputed calls from the multiplex PCR reads with MiXCR, one row per CDR3 protein. The table records about 640,000 distinct CDR3 sequences, roughly 20% of them present only once. Material for sequencing was blood. These TCRs come from a man aged 30 to 39 with Graves' ophthalmopathy. The CDR3 runs from the conserved cysteine through the conserved F or W. A D gene is named only where the DNA matches it firmly.

>TRBD1|NA|TRBV7-9|16
CASSSHTGTGAYEQYF
>NA|TRBJ2-7|TRBV20-1|12
CSAAPSSYEQYF
>TRBD2|TRBJ2-4|TRBV28|14
CASTPGGAKNIQYF
>NA|TRBJ1-1|TRBV4-1|14
CASSHLPPHTEAFF
>TRBD1|TRBJ2-5|TRBV25-1|15
CASSDRDRVLETQYF
>TRBD2|TRBJ2-3|TRBV5-1|17
CASSAVTSGTYTDTQYF
>NA|TRBJ1-1|TRBV19|15
CASSIYGEMNTEAFF
>NA|TRBJ2-7|TRBV7-9|15
CASMGEGPEVYEQYF
>TRBD2|TRBJ2-2|TRBV12-3/TRBV12-4|15
CASSRRESDTGELFF
>NA|TRBJ2-7|TRBV5-6|14
CASSKDEASYEQYF